The entry below gives a single T cell receptor (beta chain) sequence along with its context. Different DNA sequences within this sample yield the same CDR3. The data were taken from a study of shared clonotypes between healthy human individuals. Methods used by the authors: ImmunoSEQ output lacked quality scores and full-length reads, limiting matched filtering. Assay used: immunoSEQ multiplex PCR; TCRdb lists only in-frame clones, some missing. V, J and clone size are those of that table, while D and trimming were read from the DNA. The table lists over 2 million clones, about 95% of them singletons. It was CD45RO-negative cells, positively selected for CCR7, that made up naive CD8 cells, with terminally differentiated effector memory CD45RA+ cells excluded. The sequenced sample consisted of naive CD8+ T cells sorted from blood. This receptor was obtained from a young man in good health.

The CDR3: CASSFSGSLYEQYF. Written as DNA, the CDR3 is TGTGCCAGCAGCTTTAGCGGGAGTTTGTACGAGCAGTACTTC. The genes are TRBV5-4 and TRBJ2-7; 9 bases line up with TRBD2. The trim removed 2 bases at V and 4 bases at J, leaving 4 bases unmatched. The germline V gene has CDR1 SGHNT and CDR2 YYREEE (reference sequence). The CDR3 covers 14 residues.